The clone carrying this TCR beta chain came up a few times. This sample stems from a study of STAT5B mutations in CD4+ large granular lymphocyte leukemia. The repertoire was sequenced with immunoSEQ multiplex PCR; TCRdb's copy has only in-frame clones and lacks some. Seen here are some 45,000 clones, just over 85% observed once, and the top ten hold 2.6%. Germline CDR1 is LNHDA and CDR2 is SQIVND (reference sequence). The V end was cut by 0 bases, the J end by 4 bases, with 15 bases between. The CDR3 contains 16 residues. The sequencing input was CD4+ T cells from blood buffy coats. The gene calls are TRBV19 and TRBJ1-2; D not resolved. The clonotype comes from a human donor in good health. CDR3 DNA: TGTGCCAGTAGTATAGATCGAGGAGGCCGGGGCTATGGCTACACCTTC. It translates to CASSIDRGGRGYGYTF. The whole variable domain, remainder taken from reference TRBV19 and TRBJ1-2, is DGGITQSPKYLFRKEGQNVTLSCEQNLNHDAMYWYRQDPGQGLRLIYYSQIVNDFQKGDIAEGYSVSREKKESFPLTVTSAQKNPTAFYLCASSIDRGGRGYGYTFGSGTRLTVV.